The 16 T cell receptor beta chains given below trace back to one sample, sequenced in a study of T cells in Graves' hyperthyroidism and ophthalmopathy. RNA transcripts provided the source from which TCR beta CDR3 regions were amplified. A first-round RT-PCR of the TCR CDR3 used the HTBI primer set. TCRdb used MiXCR to reprocess the multiplex PCR reads, holding one entry per CDR3 protein. The repertoire holds hundreds of thousands of distinct CDR3 sequences, with around 15% as singletons. Material: blood. The origin of the receptors is a woman between 55 and 75 years old with Graves' ophthalmopathy.

At least ten counts were recorded for this clonotype. This chain connects TRBV11-2 to TRBJ2-1; perhaps TRBD2 as D (5 bases). Per the germline V gene, CDR1 is SGHAT and CDR2 is FQNNGV. Trimming removed 0 bases at V and 7 bases at J, with 10 bases between. The CDR3 covers 14 residues. CDR3 in DNA: TGTGCCAGCAGCTTAGATCTAACTAGTAATGAGCAGTTCTTC. Its protein product is CASSLDLTSNEQFF.

At least ten counts were recorded for this clonotype. This rearrangement joins TRBV28 to TRBJ2-1; TRBD2 is a possible D gene (6 bases). This CDR3 spans 16 amino acids. V was trimmed by 3 bases and J by 3 bases, leaving 15 bases between them. Germline lookup yields CDR1 MDHEN and CDR2 SYDVKM. CDR3 sequence reads: CASSFPRRADYNEQFF. CDR3 sequence (DNA): TGTGCCAGCAGTTTCCCGAGGAGGGCGGACTACAATGAGCAGTTCTTC.

This clonotype turned up a few times. This rearrangement joins TRBV15 to TRBJ2-3; no clear D gene. From germline, CDR1 is LNHNV and CDR2 YYDKDF (reference sequence). V was clipped by 5 bases and J by 2 bases, with 11 bases between them. The CDR3 covers 14 residues. CDR3 in amino acids: CATSVDAVTDTQYF. The DNA of the CDR3 is TGTGCCACCAGCGTGGACGCCGTCACAGATACGCAGTATTTT.

This clonotype has at least ten counts. The rearrangement joins TRBV12-3 or TRBV12-4 to TRBJ1-1, with D unresolved. V lost 6 bases and J 1 base, leaving 15 bases between the germline ends. The CDR3 loop spans 15 amino acids. The CDR3 region is CASSPNRGWNTEAFF. Here the CDR3 DNA reads TGTGCCAGCAGCCCTAACCGGGGATGGAACACTGAAGCTTTCTTT.

This clonotype was detected many times. The chain employs TRBV20-1 and TRBJ2-5, with TRBD1 as a possible D gene (6 bases). V was clipped by 3 bases and J by 0 bases, with 14 bases between them. The CDR3 totals 15 residues. Germline CDR1 reads DFQATT; CDR2 reads SNEGSKA (reference sequence). Here the CDR3 DNA reads TGCAGTGCTAGCCGGACAGCTTGGTACCAAGAGACCCAGTACTTC. It is translated as CSASRTAWYQETQYF.

This clonotype occurred a few times. The chain employs TRBV20-1 and TRBJ2-7; TRBD2 agrees at 11 bases. This CDR3 has 17 amino acids. The germline V gene has CDR1 DFQATT and CDR2 SNEGSKA (reference sequence). With 5 bases clipped from V and 4 bases from J, the junction kept 16 bases outside the gene matches. This chain's CDR3 is CSAQVLAGGAWGYEQYF. CDR3 nucleotides: TGCAGTGCTCAGGTCCTAGCGGGGGGAGCCTGGGGATACGAGCAGTACTTC.

This clonotype has a count of ten or more. The chain recombines TRBV5-8 with TRBJ1-1, with 7 bases aligning to TRBD1. Germline trimming cut 0 bases from V and 6 bases from J; bases unmatched to any gene: 11. This CDR3 spans 16 amino acids. Looked up from germline, CDR1 is SGHTS and CDR2 is YDEGEE. Here the CDR3 reads CASSLEAGGARAEAFF. CDR3 bases: TGTGCCAGCAGCTTGGAGGCAGGGGGGGCTCGCGCTGAAGCTTTCTTT.

This clonotype has more than one count but fewer than ten. J is TRBJ2-1 and V is TRBV13; no reliable D call. The length of the CDR3 is 18 residues. CDR1 is PRHDT, CDR2 FYEKMQ, per germline (reference sequence). V dropped 4 bases and J dropped 0 bases, with 19 bases sitting between them. The CDR3 DNA is TGTGCCAGCAGCTCCCTCCCCTCTCTAGACCCCTCCTACAATGAGCAGTTCTTC. It specifies CASSSLPSLDPSYNEQFF.

In its sample, this clonotype was seen many times. V gene TRBV3-1 combines with J gene TRBJ1-2; D not certain. The germline CDR1 and CDR2 sequences are LGHDT and YNNKEL (reference sequence). Trimming removed 0 bases at V and 7 bases at J, with 12 bases between. The CDR3 is made up of 14 amino acids. Here the CDR3 DNA reads TGTGCCAGCAGCCAAGATATAAGAATGGGTGGCTACACCTTC. It encodes CASSQDIRMGGYTF.

This clonotype was detected ten times or more. The chain carries TRBV7-2 and TRBJ2-7; D uncertain. The CDR3 is 14 residues long. V lost 2 bases, J lost 3 bases, and 11 bases lay in between. Germline CDR1 is SGHTA and CDR2 is FQGNSA. CDR3 amino acids: CASSLLGLLYEQYF. The CDR3 DNA follows: TGTGCCAGCAGCTTACTAGGGCTCCTCTACGAGCAGTACTTC.

This clonotype was recorded a few times. V is TRBV2 and J is TRBJ1-3; D not certain. This CDR3 spans 14 amino acids. Germline values: CDR1 SNHLY, CDR2 FYNNEI. Trimming removed 7 bases at V and 0 bases at J, with 10 bases between. The chain's CDR3 is CASNPTDSGNTIYF. Written as DNA, the CDR3 is TGTGCCAGCAACCCTACAGACTCTGGAAACACCATATATTTT.

This clonotype was seen only a few times. V and J are TRBV20-1 and TRBJ2-4, with a tentative D call TRBD2 (5 bases). V dropped 7 bases and J dropped 5 bases, with 9 bases sitting between them. This CDR3 has 11 amino acids. CDR1 and CDR2 from the germline V gene are DFQATT and SNEGSKA (reference sequence). This CDR3 is CSVGRENIQYF. CDR3 nucleotide sequence: TGCAGTGTTGGGCGGGAAAACATTCAGTACTTC.

The rearrangement uses TRBV19 and TRBJ2-3; 10 bases line up with TRBD1. V lost 5 bases to trimming and J lost 3 bases; unmatched junction nucleotides: 8. The CDR3 is 16 amino acids. Germline V lookup: CDR1 LNHDA, CDR2 SQIVND (reference sequence). CDR3: CASSPRTGGGTDTQYF. DNA of the CDR3: TGTGCCAGTAGTCCCAGGACAGGGGGTGGGACAGATACGCAGTATTTT.

This clonotype has ten or more counts. V is TRBV5-1 and J is TRBJ1-2, with D possibly matching TRBD1 (6 bases). CDR1 is SGHRS, CDR2 YFSETQ, per germline. With 0 bases removed from V and 3 bases from J, the gap between germline ends came to 12 bases. The CDR3 runs to 15 residues. The CDR3 DNA reads TGCGCCAGCAGCTTGGTCGGAGCAGGGGACTATGGCTACACCTTC. The encoded protein is CASSLVGAGDYGYTF.

Ten or more counts support this clonotype. J is TRBJ2-4 and V is TRBV7-8; 10 positions match TRBD1. CDR1 is SGHVS, CDR2 FQNEAQ, per germline. The CDR3 spans 19 residues. Trimming took 4 bases from V and 0 from J; bases not matched to a gene: 12. For the CDR3, the DNA is TGTGCCAGCAGCTCCCCCCGACAGGGGGCGTCGCTAGCCAAAAACATTCAGTACTTC. Translated, it gives CASSSPRQGASLAKNIQYF.

The sample holds a few counts of this clonotype. The chain is built from TRBV12-3 or TRBV12-4 and TRBJ1-5; D may be TRBD1 (5 bases). The germline V and J ends were trimmed by 5 bases and 5 bases, with 13 bases remaining between them. CDR3 size: 14 residues. The CDR3 coding sequence is TGTGCCAGCAGTACCCACAGGCTGGATCAGCCCCAGCATTTT. This codes for CASSTHRLDQPQHF.